The 2 T cell receptor beta chains presented below share a single source sample, sequenced in a study of T cell responses to AZD1222 COVID-19 vaccine. Measured with immunoSEQ multiplex PCR; TCRdb has only the in-frame clones, and not every one. The data hold some 100,000 clones, with approximately 90% observed a single time. Specimen: peripheral blood, collected on day 0 of AZD1222 vaccination. These receptors were collected from an adult in good health.

V gene TRBV28 combines with J gene TRBJ2-7, with D uncertain. Germline CDR1 reads MDHEN; CDR2 reads SYDVKM. CDR3 size: 15 residues. V was shortened by 5 bases and J by 0 bases, with 14 bases between the two germline ends. CDR3 amino acids: CASSQPGPNSYEQYF. The CDR3, as DNA: TGTGCCAGCAGTCAGCCCGGGCCCAACTCCTACGAGCAGTACTTC.

The V and J genes are TRBV12-3 or TRBV12-4 and TRBJ1-2; perhaps TRBD1 as D (5 bases). This CDR3 spans 13 amino acids. V lost 6 bases, J lost 3 bases, and 11 bases lay in between. CDR3 residues: CASSRDSDYGYTF. CDR3 nucleotides: TGTGCCAGCAGCCGCGACAGCGACTATGGCTACACCTTC.